A selection of T cell receptor beta chains follows, all from one sample in a study of blood T cell repertoires in COVID-19. Data came from immunoSEQ multiplex PCR; TCRdb stores just in-frame clones and leaves some out. Of 150,000 to 200,000 clones listed, about 87% are singletons. What was sequenced was peripheral blood. These receptors were collected from a woman aged 45-65 years with acute or convalescent COVID-19. Both conserved end residues are part of each CDR3. A D gene is named only where the DNA matches it firmly. The size of a clone is reported for some rows only, either as once, few or many, or as a class for expanded clones.

.	TRBV3-1/TRBV3-2	TRBJ2-7	.	CASSRTTSYEQYF	TGTGCCAGCAGCCGGACTACCTCCTACGAGCAGTACTTC
.	TRBV10-3	TRBJ2-7	TRBD2	CAISEGGLAANSYEQYF	TGTGCCATCAGTGAAGGTGGACTAGCGGCCAATTCCTACGAGCAGTACTTC
.	TRBV5-1	TRBJ1-2	TRBD1	CASSPSARTGYGYTF	TGCGCCAGCAGCCCCTCGGCCCGGACAGGATATGGCTACACCTTC
few	TRBV3-1/TRBV3-2	TRBJ1-2	.	CASSQESTGNYGYTF	TGTGCCAGCAGCCAAGAGAGTACAGGGAACTATGGCTACACCTTC
.	TRBV6-2/TRBV6-3	TRBJ1-1	TRBD1	CASRPDLGQGFGEAFF	TGTGCCAGCAGACCTGATCTGGGACAGGGTTTCGGTGAAGCTTTCTTT
.	TRBV5-6	TRBJ2-3	.	CASSSGVETDTQYF	TGTGCCAGCAGCTCCGGGGTGGAGACAGATACGCAGTATTTT
.	TRBV19	TRBJ1-5	TRBD1	CASSIDRDQPQHF	TGTGCCAGTAGTATTGACAGGGATCAGCCCCAGCATTTT
.	TRBV13	TRBJ2-2	.	CASSPPSAGELFF	TGTGCCAGCAGCCCCCCCTCGGCCGGGGAGCTGTTTTTT
.	TRBV6-2/TRBV6-3	TRBJ2-3	.	CASSYLNTDTQYF	TGTGCCAGCAGTTACTTAAACACAGATACGCAGTATTTT
once	TRBV5-5	TRBJ1-4	.	CASTSGTMNEKLFF	TGTGCCAGCACCTCGGGAACGATGAATGAAAAACTGTTTTTT
medium-sized	TRBV13	TRBJ1-1	.	CASSLRGSFDTEAFF	TGTGCCAGCAGCCTCAGGGGCAGTTTTGACACTGAAGCTTTCTTT
.	TRBV19	TRBJ2-1	TRBD1	CASRRDSNNEQFF	TGTGCCAGTAGACGGGACAGCAACAATGAGCAGTTCTTC
.	TRBV5-1	TRBJ2-7	TRBD1	CASSLEGQVSYEQYF	TGCGCCAGCAGCTTGGAGGGACAGGTCTCCTACGAGCAGTACTTC
.	TRBV12-5	TRBJ1-4	.	CASGLNSEKLFF	TGTGCTAGTGGTTTGAATAGTGAAAAACTGTTTTTT
.	TRBV6-5	TRBJ1-1	TRBD1	CASSYPGQGGEAFF	TGTGCCAGCAGTTACCCAGGACAGGGAGGTGAAGCTTTCTTT
.	TRBV7-2	TRBJ1-5	.	CASSPTGYQPQHF	TGTGCCAGCAGCCCTACAGGGTATCAGCCCCAGCATTTT
.	TRBV12-5	TRBJ1-2	.	CASGFDPGSYGYTF	TGTGCTAGTGGTTTTGATCCAGGCTCTTATGGCTACACCTTC
once	TRBV19	TRBJ2-5	TRBD1	CASGQGRQETQYF	TGTGCCAGTGGACAGGGAAGGCAAGAGACCCAGTACTTC